The clone carrying this T cell receptor (beta chain) has more than one count but fewer than ten. Its specificity is not known. This sample is drawn from a study of vaccination effects on CD4 cells after COVID-19. Method: immunoSEQ multiplex PCR; TCRdb's copy keeps in-frame clones and lacks some. The profile shows approximately 66,000 clones, 65% to 80% of them singletons. Culture lasted about ten days before CD4+ T cell isolation. The cohort was immunized with two doses of either the BNT162b2 or mRNA-1273 vaccine. Testing of the vaccine recipients showed negative nucleocapsid antibodies and no prior SARS-CoV-2 infection. The germline V gene encodes CDR1 GTSNPN and CDR2 SVGIG (reference sequence). The CDR3 runs 11 residues. The V end was cut by 4 bases, the J end by 11 bases, with 11 bases between.

The sample was CD4+ T cells from PBMCs cultured without peptide, taken after COVID-19 vaccination. The sequence was obtained from a human donor who received a COVID-19 vaccine. This chain connects TRBV30 to TRBJ1-4; no clear D gene. CDR3 region: CAWKADVKLFF. The CDR3, as DNA: TGTGCCTGGAAGGCGGACGTGAAACTGTTTTTT. The full variable domain, completed using reference TRBV30 and TRBJ1-4, is SQTIHQWPATLVQPVGSPLSLECTVEGTSNPNLYWYRQAAGRGLQLLFYSVGIGQISSEVPQNLSASRPQDRQFILSSKKLLLSDSGFYLCAWKADVKLFFGSGTQLSVL.